Presented here are 17 T cell receptor beta chains from one specimen sequenced in a study of T-cell memory formation after mild COVID-19. MiXCR, run by TCRdb on the 5' RACE reads, gives a single entry per CDR3 protein. The sample has approximately 500,000 distinct CDR3 sequences, nearly 25% seen once. The sample taken for sequencing was PBMCs or a T cell subset sorted from them (not recorded which). These receptors were taken from an adult woman who had mild COVID-19 (a few samples of this study predate the infection). Cell type and time point are not known.

V usage is TRBV5-1 and J usage is TRBJ2-7; 7 nucleotides agree with TRBD1. CDR3 size: 18 residues. V lost 4 bases and J lost 2; bases outside the gene matches: 18. Looked up from germline, CDR1 is SGHRS and CDR2 is YFSETQ. The CDR3 nucleotides are TGCGCCAGCAGCCCGGATCTCATCGGGACAGTTTTGCCCTACGAGCAGTACTTC. It translates to CASSPDLIGTVLPYEQYF. Looking up the rest from reference TRBV5-1 and TRBJ2-7 gives the full variable domain: KAGVTQTPRYLIKTRGQQVTLSCSPISGHRSVSWYQQTPGQGLQFLFEYFSETQRNKGNFPGRFSGRQFSNSRSEMNVSTLELGDSALYLCASSPDLIGTVLPYEQYFGPGTRLTVT.

The rearrangement links TRBV24-1 to TRBJ2-3; D is perhaps TRBD1 or TRBD2 (5 bases each). This CDR3 spans 16 amino acids. V shed 3 bases and J shed 1 base, with 13 bases lying between them. Germline V gene data show CDR1 as KGHDR and CDR2 as SFDVKD. The DNA for the CDR3 is TGTGCCACCAGTGATCGAGGGGTCTGGGGCACAGATACGCAGTATTTT. This translates into CATSDRGVWGTDTQYF.

The chain joins TRBV9 to TRBJ2-5; 10 nucleotides match TRBD1. The trim removed 4 bases at V and 5 bases at J, leaving 11 bases unmatched. The CDR3 consists of 16 residues. Germline CDR1 SGDLS, CDR2 YYNGEE. CDR3 loop: CASSPGDRGITETQYF. The CDR3 region has the DNA TGTGCCAGCAGCCCCGGGGACAGGGGCATCACGGAGACCCAGTACTTC.

This clonotype was counted a few times. V gene TRBV9 combines with J gene TRBJ2-5; D remains ambiguous. This CDR3 has 13 amino acids. From germline, CDR1 is SGDLS and CDR2 YYNGEE. V gave up 3 bases and J gave up 4 bases, with 10 bases separating them. The CDR3 region is CASSGNIRETQYF. The CDR3 region has the DNA TGTGCCAGCAGCGGAAACATCCGAGAGACCCAGTACTTC.

This sequence joins TRBV5-1 and TRBJ1-1; 8 nucleotides align to TRBD1. Germline CDR1 and CDR2: SGHRS and YFSETQ. This CDR3 is built from 12 residues. Trimming took 4 bases from V and 12 from J; bases not matched to a gene: 8. In nucleotides, the CDR3 is TGCGCCAGCAGCCCAGACAGGGGACGGACTTTCTTT. Protein product: CASSPDRGRTFF.

The gene calls are TRBV4-1 and TRBJ1-1; no firm D call. From germline, CDR1 is MGHRA and CDR2 YSYEKL. The V gene lost 0 bases and the J gene lost 10 bases, with 15 bases spanning the gap. This CDR3 is 14 amino acids long. The DNA of the CDR3 is TGCGCCAGCAGCCAAGACTTGGACCGACAAACAGCTTTCTTT. Translating it yields CASSQDLDRQTAFF.

The V call is TRBV4-1, the J call TRBJ1-3; D unclear. Deletions cut 0 bases from V and 1 base from J, with 4 bases between. Germline lookup yields CDR1 MGHRA and CDR2 YSYEKL. CDR3 length: 14 residues. This chain's CDR3 is CASSQDRSGNTIYF. Here the CDR3 DNA reads TGCGCCAGCAGCCAAGATAGGTCTGGAAACACCATATATTTT.

The table lists this clonotype with a few counts. The rearrangement links TRBV21-1 to TRBJ2-5; TRBD1, the table's D call, was not compared with the DNA. TRBV21-1 is shown as a pseudogene. CDR3 length: 16 amino acids. CDR3 amino acids: CASSNPHRGKTETQYF. DNA for the CDR3: TGTGCCAGCAGCAACCCCCACAGGGGTAAGACAGAGACCCAGTACTTC.

This clonotype showed up just a few times. V usage is TRBV2 and J usage is TRBJ1-2, with D maybe TRBD1 (6 bases). Germline loops: CDR1 SNHLY, CDR2 FYNNEI. V dropped 1 base and J dropped 10 bases, with 13 bases sitting between them. The CDR3 consists of 13 residues. The CDR3 DNA reads TGTGCCAGCAGTGAAGGTCTGAGGGGGGACTACACCTTC. It translates to CASSEGLRGDYTF.

This clonotype was recorded a few times. V and J are TRBV5-5 and TRBJ2-5; 10 nucleotides match TRBD1. V trimming: 1 base; J trimming: 5 bases; junction bases outside the gene matches: 17. The CDR3 length is 19 residues. In germline, CDR1 is SGHKS, CDR2 YYEKEE (reference sequence). The CDR3 spells CASSLLFPPLAGQGETQYF. The CDR3 DNA reads TGTGCCAGCAGCTTGCTATTCCCTCCCCTCGCGGGACAGGGGGAGACCCAGTACTTC. Filled out from reference TRBV5-5 and TRBJ2-5, the complete variable domain reads DAGVTQSPTHLIKTRGQQVTLRCSPISGHKSVSWYQQVLGQGPQFIFQYYEKEERGRGNFPDRFSARQFPNYSSELNVNALLLGDSALYLCASSLLFPPLAGQGETQYFGPGTRLLVL.

V gene TRBV6-4 combines with J gene TRBJ2-1; 11 bases map to TRBD1. The CDR3 covers 15 residues. V gave up 3 bases and J gave up 5 bases; unmatched junction bases: 3. Germline V gene data show CDR1 as MRHNA and CDR2 as SNTAGT. The CDR3 nucleotides are TGTGCCAGCAGTGAAGGGACAGGGGGTCACAATGAGCAGTTCTTC. Its translation is CASSEGTGGHNEQFF.

This clonotype was picked up a small number of times. The chain combines TRBV4-3 with TRBJ1-2; the D gene is possibly TRBD1 (6 bases). Deletions cut 0 bases from V and 8 bases from J, with 13 bases between. This CDR3 is built from 14 residues. Germline V gives CDR1 LGHNA, CDR2 YSLEER. The CDR3 nucleotides read TGCGCCAGCAGCCAAGATCCGGGGGCGGGAGGCTACACCTTC. It yields the protein CASSQDPGAGGYTF.

This clonotype is a singleton in its sample. This chain connects TRBV5-4 to TRBJ2-2; 7 bases agree with TRBD2. The junction had 2 bases not matched to a gene; V was cut back by 0 bases and J by 3 bases. The CDR3 has 15 amino acids. Germline assignment: CDR1 SGHNT and CDR2 YYREEE (reference sequence). CDR3 sequence (DNA): TGTGCCAGCAGCTTGGGCGGGAGATACACCGGGGAGCTGTTTTTT. It codes for CASSLGGRYTGELFF.

This clonotype was observed a few times. The chain uses TRBV9 and TRBJ2-5; the D is unclear. The V end was cut by 2 bases, the J end by 5 bases, with 13 bases between. This CDR3 comprises 14 residues. Germline V gives CDR1 SGDLS, CDR2 YYNGEE. The CDR3: CASSVSTTGETQYF. CDR3 DNA sequence: TGTGCCAGCAGCGTTTCAACGACTGGGGAGACCCAGTACTTC.

This chain uses TRBV18 with TRBJ2-7; no clear D gene. Germline V CDR1 and CDR2: KGHSH, LQKENI. V lost 0 bases and J lost 0, with 9 bases in between. This CDR3 region has 15 residues. The DNA for the CDR3 is TGTGCCAGCTCACCACCAGGGTTGTTCTCCTACGAGCAGTACTTC. Its protein is CASSPPGLFSYEQYF.

The rearrangement uses TRBV28 and TRBJ1-5; D unresolved. Germline assignment: CDR1 MDHEN and CDR2 SYDVKM. V lost 6 bases and J lost 0, with 15 bases in between. The CDR3 length is 16 residues. Here the CDR3 DNA reads TGTGCCAGCAGCGAGAGGGCCGCATATAGCAATCAGCCCCAGCATTTT. It encodes CASSERAAYSNQPQHF.

This clonotype occurred once. J is TRBJ2-3 and V is TRBV7-9; unclear D gene. V was cut by 6 bases and J by 0 bases, with 10 bases left in between. The CDR3 is 14 residues long. Germline CDR1 is SEHNR and CDR2 is FQNEAQ (reference sequence). In DNA, the CDR3 is TGTGCCAGCAGTTTGCGGATGAGCACAGATACGCAGTATTTT. As protein: CASSLRMSTDTQYF.